This T cell receptor (beta chain) was retrieved from a study of OX40 agonist ivuxolimab in advanced cancers. Overall study context: Having had anti-PD-1, anti-PD-L1 or anti-CTLA-4 therapy before was allowed, and roughly 40% had some.

Germline V gene data show CDR1 as MNHEY and CDR2 as SMNVEV (reference sequence). The V gene lost 2 bases and the J gene lost 4 bases, with 18 bases spanning the gap. The CDR3 has 17 amino acids. Clones were read by immunoSEQ multiplex PCR, and TCRdb kept only the in-frame ones, dropping some. The table lists over 45,000 clones, under 85% of them singletons. Turning to this clone: This same CDR3 is encoded by further DNA sequences in the sample.

The source was CD4+ or CD8+ T cells sorted from blood, collected in a trial of the OX40 agonist ivuxolimab. The receptor comes from an adult with an advanced solid tumor such as melanoma, head and neck, liver or kidney cancer. This sequence joins TRBV27 and TRBJ2-1; tentatively, D is TRBD1 (5 bases). The DNA for the CDR3 is TGTGCCAGCAGTTTAGAGTTCGACAGACTCTCTTACAATGAGCAGTTCTTC. It translates to CASSLEFDRLSYNEQFF.